The 14 T cell receptor beta chains reported below all come from one sample, sequenced in a study of cytomegalovirus exposure and HLA in healthy donors. The PCR ran on 60 Vbeta and 13 Jbeta primers. Profiling relied on immunoSEQ multiplex PCR, and the TCRdb table lists in-frame clones only, not all of them. The data contain about 140,000 clones, about 80% of them singletons. The sample consisted of PBMCs. All receptors come from a man aged 40-55 years in good health and CMV-seropositive.

The J gene is TRBJ2-7, the V gene TRBV18; TRBD1 might be the D (6 bases). CDR3 length equals 16 residues. Trimming stripped 0 bases from V and 3 bases from J, with 15 bases between. Germline V gene data show CDR1 as KGHSH and CDR2 as LQKENI. This chain's CDR3 is CASSPPGVPQGYEQYF. In DNA form, the CDR3 reads TGTGCCAGCTCACCACCAGGTGTTCCACAGGGCTACGAGCAGTACTTC.

This chain joins TRBV7-2 and TRBJ2-5, with D possibly being TRBD2 (6 bases). The germline V gene encodes CDR1 SGHTA and CDR2 FQGNSA. The CDR3 runs to 15 residues. V was trimmed by 5 bases and J by 4 bases, leaving 17 bases between them. Written as DNA, the CDR3 is TGTGCCAGCAGCCAACGACTAGTAGGGAGAGAGACCCAGTACTTC. Residues: CASSQRLVGRETQYF. Supplemented by reference TRBV7-2 and TRBJ2-5, the full variable domain reads GAGVSQSPSNKVTEKGKDVELRCDPISGHTALYWYRQSLGQGLEFLIYFQGNSAPDKSGLPSDRFSAERTGGSVSTLTIQRTQQEDSAVYLCASSQRLVGRETQYFGPGTRLLVL.

CDR3 region: CSSEAGGTDTQYF. In nucleotides, the CDR3 is TGCAGCTCCGAGGCGGGGGGCACAGATACGCAGTATTTT. The chain uses TRBV29-1 and TRBJ2-3; 7 bases are shared with TRBD2. The V gene end was trimmed by 8 bases and the J gene end by 1 base; junction bases not matched to a gene: 6. This CDR3 has 13 residues. CDR1 and CDR2 (germline): SQVTM, ANQGSEA.

On this clone itself: Other DNA sequences within the sample encode an identical CDR3. The gene calls are TRBV6-4 and TRBJ1-2; D remains ambiguous. Germline CDR1 reads MRHNA; CDR2 reads SNTAGT. V was cut by 0 bases and J by 4 bases, with 6 bases left in between. This CDR3 has 13 amino acids. The CDR3 DNA is TGTGCCAGCAGTGACTCGAGGAGCTATGGCTACACCTTC. As protein: CASSDSRSYGYTF.

The CDR3 DNA is TGTGCCTGGAGTGCAGGGGGCGGCGAGGAGACCCAGTACTTC. It is translated as CAWSAGGGEETQYF. The chain is built from TRBV30 and TRBJ2-5; 8 bases map to TRBD1. Trimming cost V 1 base and J 5 bases; bases outside gene matches: 6. Germline V gene lookup returns CDR1 GTSNPN and CDR2 SVGIG (reference sequence). CDR3 length equals 14 residues.

This clone was recorded a few times. This rearrangement joins TRBV12-1 to TRBJ1-5. TRBV12-1 is an annotated pseudogene. The CDR3 loop spans 17 amino acids. CDR3 sequence (DNA): TGTGCCAGCAGCTTTACCGTGAGGGTTTATAGCAATCAGCCCCAGCATTTT. This encodes CASSFTVRVYSNQPQHF.

This clone is medium-sized (0.01 to 0.1%) within its sample. This chain connects TRBV23-1 to TRBJ2-3, with 8 bases aligning to TRBD1. TRBV23-1 is an ORF; its function is uncertain. The CDR3 contains 18 residues. Trimming cost V 0 bases and J 4 bases; bases outside gene matches: 12. The CDR3 DNA reads TGCGCCAGCAGTCAATCGGTCAGGACAGGGCGACGTGCAGATACGCAGTATTTT. Residues: CASSQSVRTGRRADTQYF.

V and J are TRBV19 and TRBJ1-6; 7 positions agree with TRBD1. Germline V gene data show CDR1 as LNHDA and CDR2 as SQIVND (reference sequence). CDR3 length: 15 amino acids. The junction had 3 bases not matched to a gene; V was cut back by 3 bases and J by 4 bases. In DNA, the CDR3 is TGTGCCAGTAGTATCAGGGGACAGTATAATTCACCCCTCCACTTT. Translated, it gives CASSIRGQYNSPLHF.

The rearrangement links TRBV6-1 to TRBJ1-1, with 8 bases lining up with TRBD1. The CDR3 loop spans 14 amino acids. The V gene end was trimmed by 3 bases and the J gene end by 3 bases; junction bases not matched to a gene: 3. Germline V CDR1 and CDR2: MNHNS, SASEGT. The chain's CDR3 is CASSEDRVYTEAFF. The CDR3 DNA reads TGTGCCAGCAGTGAGGACAGGGTCTACACTGAAGCTTTCTTT.

The J gene is TRBJ1-4, the V gene TRBV18, with 9 bases identical to TRBD1. This CDR3 spans 15 amino acids. Trimming at V came to 4 bases and at J to 12 bases, leaving 12 bases not matched to a gene. The germline CDR1 and CDR2 sequences are KGHSH and LQKENI. The CDR3 sequence is CASSRALQGAQELFF. The CDR3 DNA is TGTGCCAGCTCACGGGCACTACAGGGGGCGCAGGAACTGTTTTTT.

The chain links TRBV12-5 to TRBJ2-3; 10 bases agree with TRBD2. Germline CDR1 reads LGHNT; CDR2 reads FRNRAP. V shed 0 bases and J 5 bases; nucleotides not matched to a gene: 8. This CDR3 has 17 residues. The CDR3 region has the DNA TGTGCTAGTGGTTTGGTACTCTTAGCGGGAGGAAAAGATACGCAGTATTTT. It yields the protein CASGLVLLAGGKDTQYF.

This chain links TRBV6-5 with TRBJ1-5, with TRBD1 identical over 7 bases. The CDR3 runs 16 residues. Germline CDR1 MNHEY, CDR2 SVGAGI. Trimming took 0 bases from V and 7 from J; bases not matched to a gene: 9. Here the CDR3 reads CASSYSYIQGNQPQHF. The CDR3 DNA reads TGTGCCAGCAGTTACTCGTATATACAGGGGAACCAGCCCCAGCATTTT.

V and J are TRBV7-9 and TRBJ1-2; maybe TRBD1 (6 bases). The ends were cut back, 1 base at V and 5 bases at J, with 11 bases in the middle. The CDR3 spans 14 residues. Germline CDR1 SEHNR, CDR2 FQNEAQ (reference sequence). CDR3 coding DNA: TGTGCCAGCAGCTTAGACCTACAGGGATATGGCTACACCTTC. Translation: CASSLDLQGYGYTF. Complete variable domain (other parts from reference TRBV7-9 and TRBJ1-2): DTGVSQNPRHKITKRGQNVTFRCDPISEHNRLYWYRQTLGQGPEFLTYFQNEAQLEKSRLLSDRFSAERPKGSFSTLEIQRTEQGDSAMYLCASSLDLQGYGYTFGSGTRLTVV.

The rearrangement uses TRBV5-6 and TRBJ2-1, with 13 bases aligning to TRBD2. The CDR3 consists of 15 residues. Germline-derived CDR1 and CDR2 are SGHDT and YYEEEE. V dropped 4 bases and J dropped 12; count of bases not matched to a gene: 10. The CDR3 bases are TGTGCCAGCAGCCCGAGACTAGCGGGGGGCCTACCGCAGTTCTTC. This sequence encodes CASSPRLAGGLPQFF.